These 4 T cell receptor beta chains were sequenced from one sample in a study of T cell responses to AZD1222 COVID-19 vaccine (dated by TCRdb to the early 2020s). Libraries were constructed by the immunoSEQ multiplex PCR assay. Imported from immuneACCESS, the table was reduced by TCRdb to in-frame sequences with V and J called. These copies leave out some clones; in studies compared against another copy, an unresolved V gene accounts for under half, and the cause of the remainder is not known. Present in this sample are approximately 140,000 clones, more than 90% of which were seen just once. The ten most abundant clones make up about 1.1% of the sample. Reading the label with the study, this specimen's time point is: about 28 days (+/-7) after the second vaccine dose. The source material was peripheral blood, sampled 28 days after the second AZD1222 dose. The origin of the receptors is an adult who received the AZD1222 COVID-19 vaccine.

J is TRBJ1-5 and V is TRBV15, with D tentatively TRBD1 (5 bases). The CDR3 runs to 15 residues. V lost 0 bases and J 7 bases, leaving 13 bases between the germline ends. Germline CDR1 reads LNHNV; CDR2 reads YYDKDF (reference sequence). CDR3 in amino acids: CATSRDPPGPQPQHF. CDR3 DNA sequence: TGTGCCACCAGCAGAGATCCCCCAGGGCCACAGCCCCAGCATTTT.

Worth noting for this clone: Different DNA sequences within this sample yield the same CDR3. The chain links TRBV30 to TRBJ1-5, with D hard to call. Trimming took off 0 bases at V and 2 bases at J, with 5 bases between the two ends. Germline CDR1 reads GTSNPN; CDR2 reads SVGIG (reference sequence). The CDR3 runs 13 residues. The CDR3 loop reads CAWSVVGNQPQHF. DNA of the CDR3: TGTGCCTGGAGTGTAGTGGGCAATCAGCCCCAGCATTTT.

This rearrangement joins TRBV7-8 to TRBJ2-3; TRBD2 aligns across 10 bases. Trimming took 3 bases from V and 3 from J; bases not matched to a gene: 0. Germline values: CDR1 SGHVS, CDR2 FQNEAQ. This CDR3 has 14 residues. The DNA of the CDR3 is TGTGCCAGCAGCTTGACTAGCGGGACAGATACGCAGTATTTT. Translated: CASSLTSGTDTQYF.

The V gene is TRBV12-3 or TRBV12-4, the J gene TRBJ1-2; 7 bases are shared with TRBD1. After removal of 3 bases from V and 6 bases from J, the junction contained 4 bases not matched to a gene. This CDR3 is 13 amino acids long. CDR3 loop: CASSLKGAHGYTF. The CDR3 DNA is TGTGCCAGCAGTTTGAAGGGGGCTCATGGCTACACCTTC.